This T cell receptor beta chain came from a study of T cell responses to AZD1222 COVID-19 vaccine. As for the study in general: Second-dose schedules of about 4 or about 12 weeks were combined.

With regard to this clone: Other nucleotide sequences in the sample specify the same CDR3.

The protocol was immunoSEQ multiplex PCR, while the TCRdb copy is restricted to in-frame clones and leaves out a portion. This sample yields some 120,000 clones, of which roughly 90% are seen a single time; 7.5% belongs to the top ten. The CDR3 loop spans 11 amino acids. V was trimmed by 4 bases and J by 4 bases, leaving 2 bases between them. Per the germline V gene, CDR1 is MNHEY and CDR2 is SMNVEV (reference sequence). The TCR was taken from an adult in good health. The V and J genes are TRBV27 and TRBJ1-3; D is ambiguous. Sequencing was performed on peripheral blood, taken on day 0 of AZD1222 vaccination. The CDR3 loop is CASSSGNTIYF. DNA for the CDR3: TGTGCCAGCAGTTCGGGAAACACCATATATTTT.